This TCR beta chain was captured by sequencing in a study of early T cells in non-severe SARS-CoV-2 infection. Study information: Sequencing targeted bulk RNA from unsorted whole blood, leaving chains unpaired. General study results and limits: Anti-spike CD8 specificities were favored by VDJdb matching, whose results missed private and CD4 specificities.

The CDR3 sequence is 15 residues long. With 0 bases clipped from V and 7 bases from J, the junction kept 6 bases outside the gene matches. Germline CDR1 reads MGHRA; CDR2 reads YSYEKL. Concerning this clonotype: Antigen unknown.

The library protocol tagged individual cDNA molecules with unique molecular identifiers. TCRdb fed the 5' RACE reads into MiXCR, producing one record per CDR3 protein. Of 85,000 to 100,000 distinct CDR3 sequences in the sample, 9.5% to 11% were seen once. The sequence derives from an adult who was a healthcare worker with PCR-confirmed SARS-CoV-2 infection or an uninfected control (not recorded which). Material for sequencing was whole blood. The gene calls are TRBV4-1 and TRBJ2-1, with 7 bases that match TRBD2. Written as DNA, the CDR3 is TGCGCCAGCAGCCAAGACATGGGGAGGGGTAATGAGCAGTTCTTC. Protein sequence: CASSQDMGRGNEQFF.